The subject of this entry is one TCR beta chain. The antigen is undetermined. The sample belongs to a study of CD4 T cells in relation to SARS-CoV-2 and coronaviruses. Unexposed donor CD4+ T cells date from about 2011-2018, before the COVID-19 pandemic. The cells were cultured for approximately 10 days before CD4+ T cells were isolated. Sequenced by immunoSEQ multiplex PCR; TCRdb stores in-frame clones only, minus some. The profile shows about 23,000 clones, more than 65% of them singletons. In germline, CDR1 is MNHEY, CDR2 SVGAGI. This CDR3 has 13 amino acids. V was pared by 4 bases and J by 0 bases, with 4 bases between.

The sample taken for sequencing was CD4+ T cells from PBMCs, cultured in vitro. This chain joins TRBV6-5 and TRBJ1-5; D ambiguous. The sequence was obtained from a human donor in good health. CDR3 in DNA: TGTGCCAGCAGTTCCCATAGCAATCAGCCCCAGCATTTT. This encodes CASSSHSNQPQHF.